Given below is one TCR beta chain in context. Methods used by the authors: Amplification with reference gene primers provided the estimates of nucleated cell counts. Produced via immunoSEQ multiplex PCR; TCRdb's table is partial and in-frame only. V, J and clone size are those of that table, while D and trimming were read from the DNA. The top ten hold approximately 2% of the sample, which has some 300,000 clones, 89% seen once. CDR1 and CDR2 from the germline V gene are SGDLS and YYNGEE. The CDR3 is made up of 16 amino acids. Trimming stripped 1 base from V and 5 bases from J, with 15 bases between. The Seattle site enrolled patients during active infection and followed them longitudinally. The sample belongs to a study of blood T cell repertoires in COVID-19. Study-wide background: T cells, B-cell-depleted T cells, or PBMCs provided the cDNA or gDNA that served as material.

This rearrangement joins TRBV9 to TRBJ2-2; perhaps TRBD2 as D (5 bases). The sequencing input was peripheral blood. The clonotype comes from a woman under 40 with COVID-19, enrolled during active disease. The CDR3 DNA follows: TGTGCCAGCAGCGTATACGGGAACTCCGGGACCGGGGAGCTGTTTTTT. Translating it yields CASSVYGNSGTGELFF.